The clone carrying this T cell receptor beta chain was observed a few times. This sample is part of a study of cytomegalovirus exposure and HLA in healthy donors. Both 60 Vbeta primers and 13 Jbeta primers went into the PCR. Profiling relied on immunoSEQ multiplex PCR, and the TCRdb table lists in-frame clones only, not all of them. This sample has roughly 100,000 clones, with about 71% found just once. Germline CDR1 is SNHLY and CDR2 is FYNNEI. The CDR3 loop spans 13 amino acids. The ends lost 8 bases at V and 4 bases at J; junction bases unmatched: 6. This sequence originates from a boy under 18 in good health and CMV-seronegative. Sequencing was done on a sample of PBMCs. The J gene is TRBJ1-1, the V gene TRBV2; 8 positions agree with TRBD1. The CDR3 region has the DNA TGTGCCAGCCCGGACAGGGAGGGCACTGAAGCTTTCTTT. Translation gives CASPDREGTEAFF.